The 10 T cell receptor beta chains presented below share a single source sample, sequenced in a study of cytomegalovirus exposure and HLA in healthy donors. Both 60 Vbeta primers and 13 Jbeta primers went into the PCR. TCRdb keeps only in-frame clones here, not all; method: immunoSEQ multiplex PCR. Among about 91,000 clones listed, about two thirds were seen once. Sample: PBMCs. The receptors originated from a female donor in good health and CMV-seronegative.

The chain carries TRBV15 and TRBJ2-1; 10 nucleotides align to TRBD1. CDR1 is LNHNV and CDR2 is YYDKDF in the germline V gene (reference sequence). The CDR3 loop spans 17 amino acids. The ends lost 4 bases at V and 4 bases at J; junction bases unmatched: 10. DNA for the CDR3: TGTGCCACCAGCACCCAGCGGGGACAGGGGAGTTACAATGAGCAGTTCTTC. It encodes CATSTQRGQGSYNEQFF. Using reference TRBV15 and TRBJ2-1 for the parts outside the CDR3, the full variable domain is DAMVIQNPRYQVTQFGKPVTLSCSQTLNHNVMYWYQQKSSQAPKLLFHYYDKDFNNEADTPDNFQSRRPNTSFCFLDIRSPGLGDTAMYLCATSTQRGQGSYNEQFFGPGTRLTVL.

The J gene is TRBJ2-1, the V gene TRBV13; 7 bases are shared with TRBD2. Germline CDR1 and CDR2: PRHDT and FYEKMQ (reference sequence). The CDR3 is 16 amino acids. J gave up 2 bases and V 1 base, and 5 bases lay outside the gene matches. The CDR3 DNA follows: TGTGCCAGCAGCTTAGTCGCGGCGGGAGCCTACAATGAGCAGTTCTTC. The encoded protein is CASSLVAAGAYNEQFF.

This clone has just a few counts. The chain carries TRBV30 and TRBJ1-3; D is uncertain. The germline gives CDR1 GTSNPN, CDR2 SVGIG (reference sequence). Trimming took 4 bases from V and 1 from J, leaving 8 bases between them. This CDR3 region has 13 residues. The CDR3 sequence: CAWIRGSGNTIYF. The CDR3 DNA reads TGTGCCTGGATACGGGGTTCTGGAAACACCATATATTTT.

The genes are TRBV7-9 and TRBJ2-3; D is perhaps TRBD1 (5 bases). This CDR3 contains 14 residues. With 0 bases removed from V and 6 bases from J, the gap between germline ends came to 10 bases. Germline V lookup: CDR1 SEHNR, CDR2 FQNEAQ (reference sequence). CDR3 in DNA: TGTGCCAGCAGCTTAGCGACAGTTGACGATACGCAGTATTTT. This codes for CASSLATVDDTQYF.

This chain uses TRBV7-2 with TRBJ2-5; TRBD1 is a possible D gene (5 bases). The germline V and J ends were trimmed by 3 bases and 5 bases, with 13 bases remaining between them. The V gene's germline CDR1 is SGHTA and CDR2 FQGNSA. This CDR3 region has 14 residues. The DNA for the CDR3 is TGTGCCAGCAGCTTCCAGGGATCCGGGGAGACCCAGTACTTC. Translated: CASSFQGSGETQYF.

The chain employs TRBV7-6 and TRBJ1-2; D is possibly TRBD1 (6 bases). The CDR3 has 14 amino acids. Trimming removed 0 bases at V and 7 bases at J, with 12 bases between. Per germline, CDR1 SGHVS and CDR2 FNYEAQ. DNA for the CDR3: TGTGCCAGCAGCTTAGCAAGGGGGGGAAGTGGCTACACCTTC. Its translation is CASSLARGGSGYTF.

The rearrangement uses TRBV6-1 and TRBJ2-1, with 10 bases fitting TRBD1. The CDR3 length is 15 residues. The V segment lost 4 bases and the J segment 9 bases; nucleotides outside the gene matches: 9. Germline loops: CDR1 MNHNS, CDR2 SASEGT. The CDR3 DNA sequence: TGTGCCAGCAGTGCGTCTCGACAGGGGGCAAGTGAGCAGTTCTTC. Translating it yields CASSASRQGASEQFF.

The rearrangement joins TRBV18 to TRBJ1-2; 7 bases align to TRBD1. Germline values: CDR1 KGHSH, CDR2 LQKENI. V shed 1 base and J 8 bases; nucleotides not matched to a gene: 4. The CDR3 is 13 residues long. For the CDR3, the DNA is TGTGCCAGCTCACCACAGGGGGCGCAAGGCTACACCTTC. As protein: CASSPQGAQGYTF. Based on the CDR3 plus reference TRBV18 and TRBJ1-2, the full variable domain is NAGVMQNPRHLVRRRGQEARLRCSPMKGHSHVYWYRQLPEEGLKFMVYLQKENIIDESGMPKERFSAEFPKEGPSILRIQQVVRGDSAAYFCASSPQGAQGYTFGSGTRLTVV.

To note about this clone: The sample has other DNA sequences that encode this CDR3 too. The CDR3: CASSDSSGGTGELFF. The CDR3 DNA reads TGTGCCAGCAGTGACTCGTCGGGAGGTACCGGGGAGCTGTTTTTT. The rearrangement joins TRBV6-4 to TRBJ2-2; 7 positions match TRBD2. The junction had 3 bases not matched to a gene; V was cut back by 0 bases and J by 5 bases. CDR3 length equals 15 residues. Germline lookup yields CDR1 MRHNA and CDR2 SNTAGT.

The rearrangement uses TRBV6-4 and TRBJ2-7; TRBD2 matches 11 bases. Germline loops: CDR1 MRHNA, CDR2 SNTAGT. V lost 4 bases, J lost 1 base, and 3 bases stayed unmatched. CDR3 length: 15 amino acids. This CDR3 reads CASSALAGGSYEQYF. CDR3 nucleotide sequence: TGTGCCAGCAGTGCGCTAGCGGGAGGTTCCTACGAGCAGTACTTC.